Detailed here is one TCR beta chain. This specimen comes from a study of CD8 T cells in Susac syndrome. Sequencing of TCR beta was carried out in blood CD8+ and CD4+ T cells. TEMRA cells were enriched by FACS, while CD8+ and CD4+ T cells were obtained through a negative isolation that was performed magnetically. Reverse transcription of about 0.45 to 1 ug RNA was carried out with random hexamers. TCRdb re-called the immunoSEQ multiplex PCR reads with MiXCR, one entry per CDR3 protein. The sample holds approximately 200,000 distinct CDR3 sequences, more than 90% seen once. The V gene's germline CDR1 is DFQATT and CDR2 SNEGSKA (reference sequence). Trimming removed 7 bases from V and 1 base from J, with 16 bases in between. The CDR3 length is 15 residues.

Sample: CD4+ T cells from PBMCs. This receptor was identified in a human donor with multiple sclerosis. The V gene is TRBV20-1, the J gene TRBJ2-2; D gene unclear. The DNA of the CDR3 is TGCAGTGGGACCAACGCGCGAGAGAACACCGGGGAGCTGTTTTTT. Translating it yields CSGTNARENTGELFF.